This note documents a single T cell receptor (beta chain) sequence. Its specificity is unknown. The data were taken from a study of long-term antiretroviral therapy in people with HIV. At the survey level, the v3.0 immunoSEQ assay was run. Data came from immunoSEQ multiplex PCR; TCRdb stores just in-frame clones and leaves some out. The table includes 23,000 or so clones, approximately 83% detected once. Prior to DNA extraction, the samples held roughly 1-10 million cryopreserved PBMC. The junction had 12 bases not matched to a gene; V was cut back by 4 bases and J by 4 bases. Germline values: CDR1 SGHAT, CDR2 FQNNGV. This CDR3 region has 16 residues. Study results and limitations: In HIV, the repertoires covered a tighter span of CDR3 lengths than in controls.

The receptor comes from a man aged 30 to 39 with HIV. The sample here was unsorted PBMCs, taken just over 4.2 years after starting antiretroviral therapy. V usage is TRBV11-2 and J usage is TRBJ2-5, with 7 bases matching TRBD2. In DNA form, the CDR3 reads TGTGCCAGCAGCTCCACCCCCCGTGGGAGGGGAGAGACCCAGTACTTC. It specifies CASSSTPRGRGETQYF.